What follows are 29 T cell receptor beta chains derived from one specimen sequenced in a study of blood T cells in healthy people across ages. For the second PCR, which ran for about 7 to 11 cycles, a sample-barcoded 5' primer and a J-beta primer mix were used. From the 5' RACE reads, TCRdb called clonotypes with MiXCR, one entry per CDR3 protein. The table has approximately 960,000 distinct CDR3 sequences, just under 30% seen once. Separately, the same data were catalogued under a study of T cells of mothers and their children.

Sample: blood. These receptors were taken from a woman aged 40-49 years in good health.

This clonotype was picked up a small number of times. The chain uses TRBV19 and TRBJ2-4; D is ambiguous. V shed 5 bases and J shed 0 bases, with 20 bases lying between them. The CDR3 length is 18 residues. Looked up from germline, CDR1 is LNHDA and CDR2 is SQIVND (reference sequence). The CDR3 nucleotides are TGTGCCAGTAGTCTGAGCGTGCTTGCAGGTCTAGCCAAAAACATTCAGTACTTC. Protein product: CASSLSVLAGLAKNIQYF.

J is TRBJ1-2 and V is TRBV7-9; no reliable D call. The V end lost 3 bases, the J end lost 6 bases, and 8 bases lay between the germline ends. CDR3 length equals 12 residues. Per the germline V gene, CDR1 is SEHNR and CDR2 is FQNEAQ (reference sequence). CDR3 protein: CASSFLGDGYTF. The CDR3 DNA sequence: TGTGCCAGCAGCTTTTTGGGTGATGGCTACACCTTC.

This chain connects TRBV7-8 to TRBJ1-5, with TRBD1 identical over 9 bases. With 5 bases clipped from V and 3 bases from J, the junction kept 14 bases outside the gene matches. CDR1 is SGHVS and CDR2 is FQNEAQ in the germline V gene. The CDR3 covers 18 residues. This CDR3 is CASSDQTYGTGNNQPQHF. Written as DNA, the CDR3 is TGTGCCAGCAGCGATCAAACTTACGGGACAGGGAACAATCAGCCCCAGCATTTT.

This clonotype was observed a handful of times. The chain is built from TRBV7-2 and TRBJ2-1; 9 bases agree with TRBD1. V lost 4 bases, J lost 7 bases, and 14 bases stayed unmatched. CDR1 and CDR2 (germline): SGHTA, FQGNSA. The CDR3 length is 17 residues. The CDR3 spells CASSSPPGQGFLNEQFF. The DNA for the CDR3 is TGTGCCAGCAGCTCCCCTCCGGGACAGGGTTTCTTGAATGAGCAGTTCTTC.

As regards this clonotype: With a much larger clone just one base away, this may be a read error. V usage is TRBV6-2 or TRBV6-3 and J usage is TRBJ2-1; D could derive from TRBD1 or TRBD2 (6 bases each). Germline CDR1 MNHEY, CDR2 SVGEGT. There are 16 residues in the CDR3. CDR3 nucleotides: TGTACCAGCAGCTACTGGGGGGCTCCAGGATACAATGAGCAGTTCTTC. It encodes CTSSYWGAPGYNEQFF.

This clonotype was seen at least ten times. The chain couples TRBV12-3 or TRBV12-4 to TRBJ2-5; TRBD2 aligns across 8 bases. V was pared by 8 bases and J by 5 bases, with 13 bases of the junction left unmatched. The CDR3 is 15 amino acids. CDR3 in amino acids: CASGPRGLAGETQYF. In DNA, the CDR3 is TGTGCCAGCGGTCCCAGAGGACTAGCTGGCGAGACCCAGTACTTC.

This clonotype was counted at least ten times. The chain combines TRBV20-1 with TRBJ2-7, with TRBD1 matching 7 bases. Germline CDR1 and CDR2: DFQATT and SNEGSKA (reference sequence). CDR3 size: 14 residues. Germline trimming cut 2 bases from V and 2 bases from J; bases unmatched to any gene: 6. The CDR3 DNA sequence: TGCAGTGCTAGACCGGACAGGTTTACCTACGAGCAGTACTTC. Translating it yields CSARPDRFTYEQYF.

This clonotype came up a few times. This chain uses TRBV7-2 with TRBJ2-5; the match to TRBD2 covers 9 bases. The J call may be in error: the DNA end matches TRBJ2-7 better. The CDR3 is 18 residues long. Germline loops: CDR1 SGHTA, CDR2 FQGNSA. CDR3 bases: TGTGCCAGCAGCTTAGCGCTTCGGGGGGAGACTAGCGGATACGAGCAGTACTTC. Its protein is CASSLALRGETSGYEQYF.

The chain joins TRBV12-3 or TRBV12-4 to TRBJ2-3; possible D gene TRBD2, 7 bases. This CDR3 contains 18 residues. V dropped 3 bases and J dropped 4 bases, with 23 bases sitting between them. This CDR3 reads CASSFIVGRGPGSDTQYF. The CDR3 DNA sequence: TGTGCCAGCAGTTTCATCGTAGGGCGGGGGCCAGGGTCAGATACGCAGTATTTT.

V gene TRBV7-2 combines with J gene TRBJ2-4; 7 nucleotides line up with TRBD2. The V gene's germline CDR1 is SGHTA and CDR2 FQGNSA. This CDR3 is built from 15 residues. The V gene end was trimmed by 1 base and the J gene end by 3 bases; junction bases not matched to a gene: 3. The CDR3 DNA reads TGTGCCAGCAGCTTAGGGTCTAGCGGCAAAAACATTCAGTACTTC. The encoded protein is CASSLGSSGKNIQYF. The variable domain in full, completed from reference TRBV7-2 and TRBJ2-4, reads GAGVSQSPSNKVTEKGKDVELRCDPISGHTALYWYRQSLGQGLEFLIYFQGNSAPDKSGLPSDRFSAERTGGSVSTLTIQRTQQEDSAVYLCASSLGSSGKNIQYFGAGTRLSVL.

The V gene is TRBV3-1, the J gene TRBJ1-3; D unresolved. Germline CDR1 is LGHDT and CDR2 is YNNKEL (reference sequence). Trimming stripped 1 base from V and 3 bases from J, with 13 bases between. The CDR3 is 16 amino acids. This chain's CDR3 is CASSQAGTASGNTIYF. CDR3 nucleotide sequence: TGTGCCAGCAGCCAAGCGGGTACAGCAAGTGGAAACACCATATATTTT.

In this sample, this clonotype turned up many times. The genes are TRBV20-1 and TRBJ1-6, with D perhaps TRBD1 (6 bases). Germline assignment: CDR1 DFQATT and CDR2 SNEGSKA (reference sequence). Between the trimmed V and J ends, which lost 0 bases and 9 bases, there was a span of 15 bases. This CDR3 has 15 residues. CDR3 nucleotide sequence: TGCAGTGCTAGAGAAAGAGGGCAGGGGAGTTCACCCCTCCACTTT. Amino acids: CSARERGQGSSPLHF.

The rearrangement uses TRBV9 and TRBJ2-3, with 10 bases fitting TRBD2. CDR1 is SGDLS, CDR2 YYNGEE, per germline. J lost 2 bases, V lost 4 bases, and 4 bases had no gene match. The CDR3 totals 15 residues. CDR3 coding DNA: TGTGCCAGCAGCTGGAGCGGGGGGGTCACAGATACGCAGTATTTT. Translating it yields CASSWSGGVTDTQYF.

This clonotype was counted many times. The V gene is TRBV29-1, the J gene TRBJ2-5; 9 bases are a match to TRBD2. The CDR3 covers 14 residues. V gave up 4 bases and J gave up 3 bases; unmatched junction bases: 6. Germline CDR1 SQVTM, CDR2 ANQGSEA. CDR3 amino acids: CSVAVGLAKETQYF. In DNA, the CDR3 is TGCAGCGTTGCAGTTGGACTAGCGAAAGAGACCCAGTACTTC.

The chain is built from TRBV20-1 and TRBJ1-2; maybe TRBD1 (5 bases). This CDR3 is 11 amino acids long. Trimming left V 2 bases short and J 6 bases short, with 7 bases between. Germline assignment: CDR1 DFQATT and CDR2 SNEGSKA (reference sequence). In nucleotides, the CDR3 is TGCAGTGCTAGAAAAGGGGATGGCTACACCTTC. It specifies CSARKGDGYTF.

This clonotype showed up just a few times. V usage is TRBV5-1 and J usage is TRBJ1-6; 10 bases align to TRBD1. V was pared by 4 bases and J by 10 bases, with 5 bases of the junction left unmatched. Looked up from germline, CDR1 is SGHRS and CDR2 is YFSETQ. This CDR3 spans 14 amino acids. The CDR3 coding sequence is TGCGCCAGCAGCCTAGGGACAGGGGAATCACCCCTCCACTTT. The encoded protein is CASSLGTGESPLHF.

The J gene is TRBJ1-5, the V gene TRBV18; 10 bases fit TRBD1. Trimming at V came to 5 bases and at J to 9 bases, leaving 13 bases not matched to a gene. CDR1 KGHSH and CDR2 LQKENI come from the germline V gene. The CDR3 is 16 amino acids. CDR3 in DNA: TGTGCCAGCTCAGCCGGGACAGGGGATTCATGGCGGCCCCAGCATTTT. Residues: CASSAGTGDSWRPQHF.

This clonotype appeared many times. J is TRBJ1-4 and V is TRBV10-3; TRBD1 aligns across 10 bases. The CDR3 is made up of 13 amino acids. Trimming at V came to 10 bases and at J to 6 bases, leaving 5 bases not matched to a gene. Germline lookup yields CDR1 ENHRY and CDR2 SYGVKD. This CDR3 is CATHGTGDEKLFF. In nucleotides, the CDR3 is TGTGCCACACACGGGACAGGGGATGAAAAACTGTTTTTT.

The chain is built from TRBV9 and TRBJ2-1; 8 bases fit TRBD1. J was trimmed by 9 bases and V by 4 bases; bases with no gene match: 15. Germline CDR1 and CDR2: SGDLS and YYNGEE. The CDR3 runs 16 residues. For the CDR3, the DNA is TGTGCCAGCAGCCCGAGAGGGGCAGGGGGCCGAACTGAGCAGTTCTTC. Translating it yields CASSPRGAGGRTEQFF.

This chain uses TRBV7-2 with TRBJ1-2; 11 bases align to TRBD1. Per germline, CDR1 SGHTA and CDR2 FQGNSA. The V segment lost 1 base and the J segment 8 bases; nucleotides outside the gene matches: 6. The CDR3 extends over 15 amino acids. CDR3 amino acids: CASSLGDRGIGGYTF. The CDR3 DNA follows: TGTGCCAGCAGCTTAGGGGACAGGGGGATCGGCGGCTACACCTTC.

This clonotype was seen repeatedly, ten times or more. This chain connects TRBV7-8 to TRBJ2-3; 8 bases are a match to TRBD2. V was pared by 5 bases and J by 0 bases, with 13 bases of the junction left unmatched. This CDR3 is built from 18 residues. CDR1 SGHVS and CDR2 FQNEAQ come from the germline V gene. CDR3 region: CASSPRGAGASSTDTQYF. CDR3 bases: TGTGCCAGCAGCCCGCGGGGAGCGGGGGCCTCTAGCACAGATACGCAGTATTTT.

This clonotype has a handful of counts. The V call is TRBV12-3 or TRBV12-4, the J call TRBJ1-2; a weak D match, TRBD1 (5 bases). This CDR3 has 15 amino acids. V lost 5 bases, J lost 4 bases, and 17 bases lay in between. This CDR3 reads CASSPQLGRSYGYTF. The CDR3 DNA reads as TGTGCCAGCAGTCCACAACTGGGACGGAGCTATGGCTACACCTTC.

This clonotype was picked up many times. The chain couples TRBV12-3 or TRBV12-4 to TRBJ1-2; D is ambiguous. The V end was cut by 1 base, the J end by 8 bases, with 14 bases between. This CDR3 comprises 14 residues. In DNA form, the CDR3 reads TGTGCCAGCAGTTTAGTTTCGGGGTCTGGCGGCTACACCTTC. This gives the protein CASSLVSGSGGYTF.

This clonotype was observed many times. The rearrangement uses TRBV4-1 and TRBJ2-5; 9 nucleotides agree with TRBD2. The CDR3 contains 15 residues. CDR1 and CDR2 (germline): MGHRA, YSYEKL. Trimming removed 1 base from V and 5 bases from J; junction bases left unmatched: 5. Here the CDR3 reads CASSQGRGGLETQYF. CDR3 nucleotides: TGCGCCAGCAGCCAAGGGCGGGGGGGCCTGGAGACCCAGTACTTC.

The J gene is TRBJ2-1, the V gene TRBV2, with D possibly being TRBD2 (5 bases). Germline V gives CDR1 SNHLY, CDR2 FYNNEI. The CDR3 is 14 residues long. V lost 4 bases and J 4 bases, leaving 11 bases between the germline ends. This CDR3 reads CASSAQRSYNEQFF. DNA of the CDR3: TGTGCCAGCAGTGCCCAGCGGTCTTACAATGAGCAGTTCTTC.

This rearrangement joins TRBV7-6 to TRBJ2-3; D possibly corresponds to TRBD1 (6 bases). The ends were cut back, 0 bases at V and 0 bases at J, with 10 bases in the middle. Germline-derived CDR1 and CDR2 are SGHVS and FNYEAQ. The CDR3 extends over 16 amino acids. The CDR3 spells CASSLARGQSTDTQYF. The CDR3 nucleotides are TGTGCCAGCAGCTTAGCCCGGGGACAAAGCACAGATACGCAGTATTTT.

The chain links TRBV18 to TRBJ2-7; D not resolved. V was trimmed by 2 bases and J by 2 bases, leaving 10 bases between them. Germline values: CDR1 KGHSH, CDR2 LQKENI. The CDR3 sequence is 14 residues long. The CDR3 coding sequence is TGTGCCAGCTCACCAAGGCCGCCACCCTACGAGCAGTACTTC. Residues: CASSPRPPPYEQYF.

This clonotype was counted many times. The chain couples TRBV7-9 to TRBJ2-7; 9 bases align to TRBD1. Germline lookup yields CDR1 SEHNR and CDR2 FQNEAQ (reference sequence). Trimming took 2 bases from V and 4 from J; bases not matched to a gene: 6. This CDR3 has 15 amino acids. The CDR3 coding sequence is TGTGCCAGCAGCTTATTTCGGGACAGGGCGTACGAGCAGTACTTC. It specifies CASSLFRDRAYEQYF. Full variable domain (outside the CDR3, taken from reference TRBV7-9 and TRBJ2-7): DTGVSQNPRHKITKRGQNVTFRCDPISEHNRLYWYRQTLGQGPEFLTYFQNEAQLEKSRLLSDRFSAERPKGSFSTLEIQRTEQGDSAMYLCASSLFRDRAYEQYFGPGTRLTVT.

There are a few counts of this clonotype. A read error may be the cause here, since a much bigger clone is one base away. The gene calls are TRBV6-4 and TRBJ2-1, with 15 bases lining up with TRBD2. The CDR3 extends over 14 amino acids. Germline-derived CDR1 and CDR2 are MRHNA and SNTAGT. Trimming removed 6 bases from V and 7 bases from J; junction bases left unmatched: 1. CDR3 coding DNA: TGTGCCAGCAGGGGGACTAGCGGGGGGAATGAGCAGTTCTTC. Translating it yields CASRGTSGGNEQFF.